This T cell receptor beta chain was sequenced in a study of human T cells and chemical hapten exposure. Overall study: Donors were sensitized with 2% DPC on the upper inner arm. Patients, predominantly female, presented with alopecia areata, totalis or universalis. Study results and caveats: Each of the donors had alopecia, so their immune responses may not resemble those of healthy people.

Stated time point: pre-sensitization, week 0. Treatment defined: therapeutic diphenylcyclopropenone sensitization with weekly scalp DPC. Non-pregnant alopecia patients aged 18 to 70, suitable for DPC therapy. CDR3 length: 14 amino acids. J lost 4 bases, V lost 4 bases, and 6 bases had no gene match. Per the germline V gene, CDR1 is SQVTM and CDR2 is ANQGSEA. One entry per CDR3 protein results from TCRdb running MiXCR on the RACE reads. The data contain approximately 38,000 distinct CDR3 sequences, over 9.5% of them singletons. Comments on this clonotype: Its target is not known.

The source is a man in his thirties or forties with alopecia areata. Some clones in this sample may be carry-over from other donors' samples. The sequencing used whole blood, collected in connection with sensitization to the hapten diphenylcyclopropenone (DPC). V and J are TRBV29-1 and TRBJ2-5; 10 bases agree with TRBD2. CDR3 DNA sequence: TGCAGCGTTGGAGCTAGCGGGAGAGGAGAGACCCAGTACTTC. Residues: CSVGASGRGETQYF.